This T cell receptor beta chain was recorded in a study of response to subunit inactivated influenza vaccine. On this clonotype: A read error is possible here, since a much larger clone lies one base away.

TCRdb re-called the RT-PCR reads with MiXCR, one entry per CDR3 protein. The sample carries fewer than 350,000 distinct CDR3 sequences, less than 25% recorded once. The germline CDR1 and CDR2 sequences are DFQATT and SNEGSKA (reference sequence). This CDR3 has 16 residues. The V and J ends lost 1 base and 3 bases, in that order; junction bases with no gene match: 8. The rearrangement links TRBV20-1 to TRBJ1-5; 8 nucleotides agree with TRBD1. The receptor comes from a man between 50 and 69 years old who received an inactivated influenza vaccine. Specimen: PBMCs from blood, collected about 19 months after vaccination. CDR3 loop: CSARGSGQVLNQPQHF. The CDR3 DNA reads as TGCAGTGCTAGAGGGTCGGGACAGGTCCTCAATCAGCCCCAGCATTTT.